This is a list of T cell receptor beta chains from one sample in a study of immune evolution from preneoplasia to lung adenocarcinoma. Using immunoSEQ multiplex PCR, the repertoire was profiled, and TCRdb retains in-frame clones only, with some absent. The sample contains about 41,000 clones, around 80% of which appear only once. Sequencing input: FFPE invasive lung adenocarcinoma tissue. The receptors originated from a person between 55 and 69 years old with lung adenocarcinoma. The CDR3 runs from the conserved cysteine through the conserved F or W. A D gene is named only where the DNA matches it firmly. Some rows mark clone size as missing; the rest say once, few, many or name a class of expanded clone.

>-|TRBJ2-1|-|TRBV12-5
TGTGCTAGTGTCTCCCTCAGGGACAACGTAAAGGGGCAGTTCTTC
CASVSLRDNVKGQFF
>-|TRBJ1-4|-|TRBV27
TGTGCCAGCAGAGGTCGTCGGGGAATAAATGAAAAACTGTTTTTT
CASRGRRGINEKLFF
>-|TRBJ1-5|-|TRBV10-2
TGCGCCAGCAGTGAGTCGGATTCTAATCAGCCCCAGCATTTT
CASSESDSNQPQHF
>once|TRBJ1-5|-|TRBV2
TGTGCCAGCAGTGACGTGACGAGGCCCCAGCATTTT
CASSDVTRPQHF
>-|TRBJ1-2|TRBD1|TRBV18
TGTGCCAGCTCACCGGACTTGGGACAGGGCTTCGGCTATGGCTACACCTTC
CASSPDLGQGFGYGYTF
>-|TRBJ1-1|-|TRBV9
TGTGCCAGCAGCGTAGATACTAACACTGAAGCTTTCTTT
CASSVDTNTEAFF
>-|TRBJ2-3|-|TRBV7-9
TGTGCCAGCAGCTTATCGATAGAGGGAGATACGCAGTATTTT
CASSLSIEGDTQYF
>-|TRBJ1-5|-|TRBV6-1
TGTGCCAGCAGCTACAAGCCCAGCAATCAGCCCCAGCATTTT
CASSYKPSNQPQHF
>-|TRBJ2-4|TRBD1|TRBV2
TGTGCCAGACTACAGGGGAACATTCAGTACTTC
CARLQGNIQYF
>-|TRBJ2-1|TRBD2|TRBV4-2
TGTGCCAGCAGCCACTTTAGCGGGAGTACCTACAATGAGCAGTTCTTC
CASSHFSGSTYNEQFF
>-|TRBJ2-1|TRBD2|TRBV7-9
TGTGCCAGCAGCAAGGGAGGGGATTTCAATGAGCAGTTCTTC
CASSKGGDFNEQFF
>-|TRBJ2-1|TRBD2|TRBV2
TGTGCCAGCAGATCGCAGGGACTACAATCAAATGAGCAGTTCTTC
CASRSQGLQSNEQFF
>-|TRBJ2-7|-|TRBV29-1
TGCAGCGTGAGGGCTGCCGAGCAGTACTTC
CSVRAAEQYF
>-|TRBJ2-7|-|TRBV18
TGTGCCAGCTCACGGGACACCTACGAGCAGTACTTC
CASSRDTYEQYF
>-|TRBJ2-6|-|TRBV2
TGTGCCTGCACCCCTTCTGGGGCCAACGTCCTGACTTTC
CACTPSGANVLTF
>-|TRBJ2-2|TRBD2|TRBV7-6
TGTGCCAGCAGCTCGCAAGCGGGAGGGATGACCGGGGAGCTGTTTTTT
CASSSQAGGMTGELFF
>-|TRBJ2-5|TRBD2|TRBV5-1
TGCGCCACCCGGCCTCGCGGGAGTGAGGAGACCCAGTACTTC
CATRPRGSEETQYF
>-|TRBJ1-5|-|TRBV7-2
TGTGCCAGCAGTGCAGGGGTCGTTCAGCCCCAGCATTTT
CASSAGVVQPQHF
>-|TRBJ2-1|-|TRBV6-6
TGTGCCAGCAGTTACCTTGGACAGCAGGGTGAGGAGCAGTTCTTC
CASSYLGQQGEEQFF
>few|TRBJ2-2|-|TRBV18
TGTGCCAGCTCACCAGCGGTATCGAACACCGGGGAGCTGTTTTTT
CASSPAVSNTGELFF
>medium-sized|TRBJ2-1|TRBD2|TRBV15
TGTGCCACCAGCAGGACTAGCGGGGACAATGAGCAGTTCTTC
CATSRTSGDNEQFF
>-|TRBJ2-3|-|TRBV5-1
TGCGCCAGCAGCTTGGCCTTGACATTCACAGATACGCAGTATTTT
CASSLALTFTDTQYF
>-|TRBJ2-7|-|TRBV4-1
TGCGCCAGCAGCCAAGAAGGGGGACACCTTCCCTACGAGCAGTACTTC
CASSQEGGHLPYEQYF
>once|TRBJ2-2|-|TRBV29-1
TGCAGCGTTGACAGCGGGGAGCTGTTTTTT
CSVDSGELFF
>-|TRBJ2-1|TRBD1|TRBV7-9
TGTGCCAGCAGCCAGGGGGCGGAGCAGTTCTTC
CASSQGAEQFF
>-|TRBJ1-3|TRBD1|TRBV19
TGTGCCAGTAGTACCCCGGGACAGCTAGCCGGAAACACCATATATTTT
CASSTPGQLAGNTIYF
>-|TRBJ2-1|-|TRBV28
TGTGCCAGCAGTTTACAGCTTGGGTCCTACAATGAGCAGTTCTTC
CASSLQLGSYNEQFF
>-|TRBJ1-1|TRBD1|TRBV2
TGTGCCAGCAGAGCTCGACAGGGTTTGAACACTGAAGCTTTCTTT
CASRARQGLNTEAFF
>-|TRBJ2-7|TRBD1|TRBV5-1
TGCGCCAGCAGCTTTTTTGGACAGGGTCTCGACGAGCAGTACTTC
CASSFFGQGLDEQYF
>once|TRBJ2-3|TRBD2|TRBV10-2
TGCGCCAGCAGAGGGACTAGCGGAACAGATACGCAGTATTTT
CASRGTSGTDTQYF
>-|TRBJ1-4|-|TRBV29-1
TGCAGCGTGGTAACAGGGTTACGGGAAAAACTGTTTTTT
CSVVTGLREKLFF
>few|TRBJ2-2|TRBD1|TRBV7-9
TGTGCCAGCAGCCTAGGACAGGGGGCTTTCGGGGAGCTGTTTTTT
CASSLGQGAFGELFF
>-|TRBJ1-1|-|TRBV5-1
TGCGCCAGCAGCTTGATGGGGGGGGACACTGAAGCTTTCTTT
CASSLMGGDTEAFF
>-|TRBJ2-7|-|TRBV21-1
TGTGCCAGCGTGGGGGATACTAGCTGCTACGAGCAGTACTTC
CASVGDTSCYEQYF
>-|TRBJ2-3|TRBD2|TRBV9
TGTGCCAGCAGCGAAGGCGGGAGGGCCACAACGTCAGATACGCAGTATTTT
CASSEGGRATTSDTQYF
>-|TRBJ2-1|TRBD2|TRBV10-3
TGTGCCATCAAGGACCGGGAGGTCATAACTAATGAGCAGTTCTTC
CAIKDREVITNEQFF
>-|TRBJ1-1|-|TRBV11-2
TGTGCCAGCAGCTTAGTCGGACAGAACACTGAAGCTTTCTTT
CASSLVGQNTEAFF
>-|TRBJ1-3|-|TRBV4-1
TGCGCCAGCAGCCAAGCCGGGACTGGGGGAAACACCATATATTTT
CASSQAGTGGNTIYF
>-|TRBJ2-2|-|TRBV19
TGTGCCAGTAGAGAGACAGCGAACACCGGGGAGCTGTTTTTT
CASRETANTGELFF
>-|TRBJ2-3|TRBD1|TRBV11-2
TGTGCCAGCAGCTTAGTGGGATTCGGGACAGGGCGGACAGATACGCAGTATTTT
CASSLVGFGTGRTDTQYF
>-|TRBJ2-2|TRBD2|TRBV11-2
TGTGCCAGCAGCTTAATGACAGGCGGGGGGACCGGGGAGCTGTTTTTT
CASSLMTGGGTGELFF
>-|TRBJ1-1|-|TRBV19
TGTGCCAGTAGTATAGCCCGGACAGTGATGAACACTGAAGCTTTCTTT
CASSIARTVMNTEAFF
>-|TRBJ1-5|-|TRBV6-5
TGTGCCGCGGGGGCCGACAGTTTCAATCAGCCCCAGCATTTT
CAAGADSFNQPQHF